Presented here are 5 T cell receptor beta chains from one specimen sequenced in a study of OX40 agonist ivuxolimab in advanced cancers. Clones were read by immunoSEQ multiplex PCR, and TCRdb kept only the in-frame ones, dropping some. The table has about 28,000 clones, approximately 88% seen once. The material was CD4+ or CD8+ T cells sorted from blood, obtained in a trial of the OX40 agonist ivuxolimab. The receptor set was obtained from an adult with an advanced solid tumor such as melanoma, head and neck, liver or kidney cancer.

The chain joins TRBV11-2 to TRBJ2-4; TRBD1 agrees at 7 bases. The J segment lost 4 bases and the V segment lost 1 base, leaving 4 bases of the junction unmatched. This CDR3 region has 15 residues. The germline gives CDR1 SGHAT, CDR2 FQNNGV. Here the CDR3 reads CASSLGQGDKNIQYF. The CDR3 nucleotides read TGTGCCAGCAGCTTAGGACAGGGCGATAAAAACATTCAGTACTTC.

J is TRBJ1-2 and V is TRBV6-5, with D perhaps TRBD1 (5 bases). Trimming cost V 2 bases and J 2 bases, with 12 bases left between them. This CDR3 comprises 15 residues. Per germline, CDR1 MNHEY and CDR2 SVGAGI. The chain's CDR3 is CASSYAGPTNYGYTF. CDR3 DNA: TGTGCCAGCAGTTACGCGGGACCGACCAACTATGGCTACACCTTC.

This clone was seen a few times. The rearrangement links TRBV9 to TRBJ1-1; D remains unclear. Germline V lookup: CDR1 SGDLS, CDR2 YYNGEE. The CDR3 runs 12 residues. V lost 2 bases to trimming and J lost 7 bases, with 9 bases between them. The CDR3 here is CASSVWTDEAFF. CDR3 bases: TGTGCCAGCAGCGTGTGGACGGATGAAGCTTTCTTT.

J is TRBJ2-7 and V is TRBV2, with D unresolved. Trimming shortened V by 8 bases and J by 0 bases, and 17 bases separated the two germline ends. Germline V gene lookup returns CDR1 SNHLY and CDR2 FYNNEI. The CDR3 loop spans 15 amino acids. Written as DNA, the CDR3 is TGTGCCAGCGCCATAGTTAATCAGGTCTCCTACGAGCAGTACTTC. Encoded protein: CASAIVNQVSYEQYF.

In this sample, this clone turned up once. The rearrangement links TRBV5-6 to TRBJ1-4, with TRBD1 matching over 10 bases. Per germline, CDR1 SGHDT and CDR2 YYEEEE. Trimming removed 5 bases from V and 8 bases from J; junction bases left unmatched: 9. The CDR3 length is 15 residues. CDR3: CASSKGQGRGEKLFF. DNA for the CDR3: TGTGCCAGCAGTAAGGGACAGGGGCGAGGAGAAAAACTGTTTTTT.